This note documents a single T cell receptor (beta chain) sequence. Its antigen is currently unknown. This entry belongs to a study of Graves' ophthalmopathy and Graves' hyperthyroidism. The germline V gene has CDR1 MGHDK and CDR2 SYGVNS. The CDR3 loop spans 12 amino acids. Trimming stripped 9 bases from V and 2 bases from J, with 11 bases between. General study findings and limits: Forecasting of ophthalmopathy progression by the model achieved around 71% sensitivity and around 77% specificity.

Investigators amplified TCR beta CDR3 regions from RNA transcripts. The first-round RT-PCR employed HTBI primers together with the Qiagen OneStep RT-PCR kit. A multiplex PCR was then performed as the second round. TCRdb processed the multiplex PCR reads anew with MiXCR; each CDR3 protein has one entry. The sample holds some 1.1 million distinct CDR3 sequences; less than 45% are singletons and the top ten take roughly 11%. The sample comprised peripheral blood or thyroid tissue (not recorded which). This chain joins TRBV25-1 and TRBJ2-7, with D perhaps TRBD1 (5 bases). This clonotype was obtained from an adult man with Graves' hyperthyroidism. Written as DNA, the CDR3 is TGTGCCAGGGACATTCTTACCTACGAGCAGTACTTC. Translated, it gives CARDILTYEQYF.